Below are 14 T cell receptor beta chains sequenced from a single sample in a study of T cell responses to AZD1222 COVID-19 vaccine. TCRdb keeps only in-frame clones here, not all; method: immunoSEQ multiplex PCR. The table lists over 100,000 clones, about 82% of them singletons, with 6.5% to 8.5% in the top ten. Material: peripheral blood, obtained 28 days after the second dose of the MenACWY control vaccine. Receptors were obtained from an adult who received the MenACWY meningococcal vaccine as a control.

The rearrangement links TRBV11-2 to TRBJ1-4; D is uncertain. V lost 3 bases and J lost 0, with 5 bases in between. Germline V gene sequence: CDR1 SGHAT, CDR2 FQNNGV. The CDR3 spans 14 residues. The CDR3 reads CASSFRPTNEKLFF. CDR3 DNA: TGTGCCAGCAGCTTCCGGCCAACTAATGAAAAACTGTTTTTT.

The rearrangement uses TRBV2 and TRBJ2-5; the D gene is possibly TRBD1 (6 bases). Germline V lookup: CDR1 SNHLY, CDR2 FYNNEI. The germline V and J ends were trimmed by 4 bases and 3 bases, with 9 bases remaining between them. This CDR3 comprises 13 residues. The CDR3 nucleotides are TGTGCCAGCAGTGCACAGGGTGAAGAGACCCAGTACTTC. This encodes CASSAQGEETQYF.

This clone was seen only a few times. The chain couples TRBV24-1 to TRBJ2-5; 7 nucleotides line up with TRBD2. Germline V lookup: CDR1 KGHDR, CDR2 SFDVKD. This CDR3 region has 16 residues. V dropped 3 bases and J dropped 4; count of bases not matched to a gene: 10. Here the CDR3 reads CATSDSRGDRPETQYF. The CDR3 DNA sequence: TGTGCCACCAGTGATAGTCGGGGGGACCGTCCAGAGACCCAGTACTTC.

Concerning this clone: A junction boundary mismatches the germline segment, possibly from a read error. The chain uses TRBV7-2 and TRBJ2-3; no reliable D call. Germline lookup yields CDR1 SGHTA and CDR2 FQGNSA. The CDR3 spans 13 residues. In DNA, the CDR3 is TGTGTCAGCAGCTTACAAAGGGAAGATACGCAGTATTTT. Amino acids: CVSSLQREDTQYF.

The chain uses TRBV4-3 and TRBJ1-2; maybe TRBD1 (5 bases). Looked up from germline, CDR1 is LGHNA and CDR2 is YSLEER. There are 14 residues in the CDR3. The germline V and J ends were trimmed by 0 bases and 8 bases, with 13 bases remaining between them. For the CDR3, the DNA is TGCGCCAGCAGCCAAGATTCCAGGGCTCCAGGCTACACCTTC. It specifies CASSQDSRAPGYTF.

The chain employs TRBV19 and TRBJ2-2; no reliable D call. CDR1 and CDR2 from the germline V gene are LNHDA and SQIVND (reference sequence). V was trimmed by 8 bases and J by 4 bases, leaving 14 bases between them. This CDR3 has 14 residues. The CDR3 protein is CASYLSGSTGELFF. In nucleotides, the CDR3 is TGTGCCAGTTATCTCTCGGGTAGCACCGGGGAGCTGTTTTTT.

This clone was counted only a few times. V usage is TRBV19 and J usage is TRBJ2-5; TRBD2 agrees at 12 bases. CDR3 length: 16 residues. With V trimmed by 4 bases and J by 4 bases, 7 bases remained unmatched. CDR1 and CDR2 from the germline V gene are LNHDA and SQIVND (reference sequence). The CDR3 region is CASSTWTSGTGETQYF. CDR3 in DNA: TGTGCCAGTAGTACCTGGACTAGCGGGACTGGAGAGACCCAGTACTTC.

The chain uses TRBV18 and TRBJ2-2; TRBD1 matches 9 bases. V trimming: 5 bases; J trimming: 3 bases; junction bases outside the gene matches: 7. This CDR3 has 16 residues. CDR1 is KGHSH, CDR2 LQKENI, per germline. The CDR3, as DNA: TGTGCCAGCTCATATCCTTGGACAGGGGACACCGGGGAGCTGTTTTTT. It is translated as CASSYPWTGDTGELFF.

The V and J genes are TRBV5-1 and TRBJ2-3; D is tentatively TRBD1 or TRBD2 (5 bases each). The CDR3 contains 14 residues. Germline V lookup: CDR1 SGHRS, CDR2 YFSETQ. Trimming removed 3 bases at V and 2 bases at J, with 10 bases between. The DNA of the CDR3 is TGCGCCAGCAGCTCAGTGGGGACCACAGATACGCAGTATTTT. Protein product: CASSSVGTTDTQYF.

The chain is built from TRBV3-1 (or the pseudogene TRBV3-2) and TRBJ1-3; weak D call: TRBD1 (5 bases). This CDR3 has 17 residues. Looked up from germline, CDR1 is LGHDT and CDR2 is YNNKEL (reference sequence). Trimming stripped 1 base from V and 0 bases from J, with 13 bases between. The CDR3 bases are TGTGCCAGCAGCCAAGCCAGGGCTTACAGCTCTGGAAACACCATATATTTT. This gives the protein CASSQARAYSSGNTIYF.

The chain recombines TRBV28 with TRBJ2-7; D might be TRBD1 (5 bases). The CDR3 contains 13 residues. V was clipped by 5 bases and J by 5 bases, with 13 bases between them. In germline, CDR1 is MDHEN, CDR2 SYDVKM. This chain's CDR3 is CASSPPQGDEQYV. The CDR3 DNA sequence: TGTGCCAGCAGTCCACCCCAGGGCGACGAGCAGTACGTC.

CDR3 protein: CASKDRPEGFPQPQHF. The CDR3 nucleotides read TGCGCCAGCAAAGACAGGCCTGAAGGGTTCCCTCAGCCCCAGCATTTT. V gene TRBV5-1 combines with J gene TRBJ1-5, with a tentative D call TRBD1 (6 bases). The germline CDR1 and CDR2 sequences are SGHRS and YFSETQ. V lost 6 bases and J lost 6, with 22 bases in between. The CDR3 contains 16 residues. The whole variable domain, remainder taken from reference TRBV5-1 and TRBJ1-5, is KAGVTQTPRYLIKTRGQQVTLSCSPISGHRSVSWYQQTPGQGLQFLFEYFSETQRNKGNFPGRFSGRQFSNSRSEMNVSTLELGDSALYLCASKDRPEGFPQPQHFGDGTRLSIL.

This clone turned up a few times. The chain recombines TRBV6-5 with TRBJ1-2, with TRBD1 matching 10 bases. The CDR3 sequence is 14 residues long. CDR1 MNHEY and CDR2 SVGAGI come from the germline V gene. V trimming: 8 bases; J trimming: 2 bases; junction bases outside the gene matches: 5. CDR3 nucleotides: TGTGCCAGCGCCGGGACAGGGGCCAACTATGGCTACACCTTC. Amino acids: CASAGTGANYGYTF.

The genes are TRBV9 and TRBJ1-1; possibly TRBD1 for D (6 bases). CDR1 SGDLS and CDR2 YYNGEE come from the germline V gene. CDR3 length equals 13 residues. V lost 5 bases and J lost 6, with 14 bases in between. The CDR3 spells CASSTGIRAEAFF. The CDR3 bases are TGTGCCAGCAGTACAGGGATCAGAGCTGAAGCTTTCTTT.